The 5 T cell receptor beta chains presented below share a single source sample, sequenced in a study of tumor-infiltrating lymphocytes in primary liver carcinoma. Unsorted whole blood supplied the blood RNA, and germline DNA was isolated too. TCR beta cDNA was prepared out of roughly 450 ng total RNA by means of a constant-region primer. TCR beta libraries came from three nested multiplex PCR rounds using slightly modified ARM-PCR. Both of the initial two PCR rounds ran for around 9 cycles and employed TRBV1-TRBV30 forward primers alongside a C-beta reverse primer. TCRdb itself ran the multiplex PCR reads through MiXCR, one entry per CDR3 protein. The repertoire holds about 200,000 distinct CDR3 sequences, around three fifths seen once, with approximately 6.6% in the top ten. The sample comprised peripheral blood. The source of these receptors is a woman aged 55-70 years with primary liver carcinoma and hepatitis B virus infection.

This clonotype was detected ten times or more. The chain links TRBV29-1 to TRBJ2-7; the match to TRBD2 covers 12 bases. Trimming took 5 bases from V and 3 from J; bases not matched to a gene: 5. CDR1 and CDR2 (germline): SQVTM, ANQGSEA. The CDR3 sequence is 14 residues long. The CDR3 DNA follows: TGCAGCGTTTCGACTAGCGGGAGACTCTACGAGCAGTACTTC. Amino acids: CSVSTSGRLYEQYF.

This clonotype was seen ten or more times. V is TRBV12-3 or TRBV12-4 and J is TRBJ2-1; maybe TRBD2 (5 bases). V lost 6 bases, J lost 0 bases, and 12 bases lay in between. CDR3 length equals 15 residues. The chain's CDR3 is CASSRIALSYNEQFF. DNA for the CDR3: TGTGCCAGCAGCCGAATAGCGCTCTCCTACAATGAGCAGTTCTTC.

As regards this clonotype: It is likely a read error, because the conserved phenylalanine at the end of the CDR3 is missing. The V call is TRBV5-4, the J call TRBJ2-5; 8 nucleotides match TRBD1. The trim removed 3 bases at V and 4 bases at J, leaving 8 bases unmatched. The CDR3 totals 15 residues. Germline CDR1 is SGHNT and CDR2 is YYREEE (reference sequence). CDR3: CASSSSGTGGETQYL. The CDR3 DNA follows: TGTGCCAGCAGCTCTTCCGGGACAGGTGGAGAGACCCAGTACTTA.

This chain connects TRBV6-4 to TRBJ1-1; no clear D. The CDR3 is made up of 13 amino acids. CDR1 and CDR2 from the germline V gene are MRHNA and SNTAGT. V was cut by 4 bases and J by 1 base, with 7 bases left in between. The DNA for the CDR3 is TGTGCCAGCAGTGCCTTCAAGAACACTGAAGCTTTCTTT. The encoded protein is CASSAFKNTEAFF.

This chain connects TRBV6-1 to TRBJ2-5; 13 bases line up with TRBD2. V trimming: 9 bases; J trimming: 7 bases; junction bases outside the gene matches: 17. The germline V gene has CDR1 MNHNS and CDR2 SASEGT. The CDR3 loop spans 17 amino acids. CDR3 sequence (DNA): TGTGCCAGTACAGAGGAGCTTTTACTAGCGGGAGGGGGGACCCAGTACTTC. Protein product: CASTEELLLAGGGTQYF.